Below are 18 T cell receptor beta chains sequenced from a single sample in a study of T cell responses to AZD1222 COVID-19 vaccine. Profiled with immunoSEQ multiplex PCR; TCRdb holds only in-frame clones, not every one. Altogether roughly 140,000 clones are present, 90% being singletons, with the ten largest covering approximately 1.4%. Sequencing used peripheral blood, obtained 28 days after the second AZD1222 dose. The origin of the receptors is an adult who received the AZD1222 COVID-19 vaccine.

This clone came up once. The CDR3 spells CASSEARGPNEKLFF. CDR3 DNA: TGTGCCAGCAGTGAAGCGAGGGGGCCTAATGAAAAACTGTTTTTT. This chain connects TRBV6-1 to TRBJ1-4; 7 nucleotides line up with TRBD1. Losses at the gene ends were 0 bases for V and 3 bases for J; bases not matched to a gene: 1. Germline CDR1 reads MNHNS; CDR2 reads SASEGT. The CDR3 has 15 amino acids.

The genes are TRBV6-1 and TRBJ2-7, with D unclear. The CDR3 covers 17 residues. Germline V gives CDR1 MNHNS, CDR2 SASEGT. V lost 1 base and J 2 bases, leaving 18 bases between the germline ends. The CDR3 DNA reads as TGTGCCAGCAGTGAAGTGATAAGACAAGGCTATCCCTACGAGCAGTACTTC. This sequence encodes CASSEVIRQGYPYEQYF.

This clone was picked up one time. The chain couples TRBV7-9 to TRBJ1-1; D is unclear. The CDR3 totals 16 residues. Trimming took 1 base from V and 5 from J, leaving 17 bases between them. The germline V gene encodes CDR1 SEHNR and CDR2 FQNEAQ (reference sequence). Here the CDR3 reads CASSLELLDGGTEAFF. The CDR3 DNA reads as TGTGCCAGCAGCTTAGAGCTTTTGGACGGAGGGACTGAAGCTTTCTTT.

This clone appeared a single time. In DNA form, the CDR3 reads TGTGCCAGCAGCCCTTCCAGGGGGACGTATCGCTACACCTTC. Translated: CASSPSRGTYRYTF. The chain combines TRBV3-1 (or the pseudogene TRBV3-2) with TRBJ1-2, with TRBD1 matching over 7 bases. Germline CDR1 and CDR2: LGHDT and YNNKEL (reference sequence). Losses at the gene ends were 4 bases for V and 9 bases for J; bases not matched to a gene: 11. The CDR3 extends over 14 amino acids.

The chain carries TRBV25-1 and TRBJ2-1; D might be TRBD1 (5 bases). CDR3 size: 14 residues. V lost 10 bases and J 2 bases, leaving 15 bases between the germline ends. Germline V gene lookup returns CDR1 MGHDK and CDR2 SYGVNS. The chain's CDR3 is CATNQGGTYNEQFF. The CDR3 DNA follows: TGTGCCACCAATCAGGGTGGCACCTACAATGAGCAGTTCTTC. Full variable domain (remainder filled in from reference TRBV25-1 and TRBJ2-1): EADIYQTPRYLVIGTGKKITLECSQTMGHDKMYWYQQDPGMELHLIHYSYGVNSTEKGDLSSESTVSRIRTEHFPLTLESARPSHTSQYLCATNQGGTYNEQFFGPGTRLTVL.

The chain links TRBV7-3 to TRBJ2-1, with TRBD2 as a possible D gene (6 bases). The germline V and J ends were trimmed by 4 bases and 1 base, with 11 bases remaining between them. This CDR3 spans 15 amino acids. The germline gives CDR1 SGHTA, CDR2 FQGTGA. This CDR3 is CASSSTGASYNEQFF. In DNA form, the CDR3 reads TGTGCCAGCAGCTCCACGGGAGCGTCCTACAATGAGCAGTTCTTC.

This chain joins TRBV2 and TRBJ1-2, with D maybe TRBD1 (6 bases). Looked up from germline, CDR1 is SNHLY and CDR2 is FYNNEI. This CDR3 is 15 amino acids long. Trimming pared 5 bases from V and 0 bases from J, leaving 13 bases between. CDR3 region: CASSRRQETNYGYTF. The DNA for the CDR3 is TGTGCCAGCAGTAGGAGACAGGAGACTAACTATGGCTACACCTTC.

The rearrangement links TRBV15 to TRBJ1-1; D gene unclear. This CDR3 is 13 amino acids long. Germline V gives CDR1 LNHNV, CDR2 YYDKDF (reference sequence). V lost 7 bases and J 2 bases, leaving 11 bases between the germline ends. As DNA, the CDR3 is TGTGCCACCACCGGGTGGGAAAACACTGAAGCTTTCTTT. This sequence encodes CATTGWENTEAFF.

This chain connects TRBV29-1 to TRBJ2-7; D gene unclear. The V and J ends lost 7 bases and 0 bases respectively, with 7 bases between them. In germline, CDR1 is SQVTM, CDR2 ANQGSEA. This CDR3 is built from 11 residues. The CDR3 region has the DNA TGCAGCGCGGCCCGCTCCTACGAGCAGTACTTC. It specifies CSAARSYEQYF.

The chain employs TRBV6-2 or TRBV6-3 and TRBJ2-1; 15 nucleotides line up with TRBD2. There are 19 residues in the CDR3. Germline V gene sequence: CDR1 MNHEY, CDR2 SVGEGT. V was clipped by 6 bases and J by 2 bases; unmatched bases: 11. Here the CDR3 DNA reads TGTGCCAGCAGCCGTCCGGGACTAGCGGGGGGCTCCGCCTACAATGAGCAGTTCTTC. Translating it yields CASSRPGLAGGSAYNEQFF.

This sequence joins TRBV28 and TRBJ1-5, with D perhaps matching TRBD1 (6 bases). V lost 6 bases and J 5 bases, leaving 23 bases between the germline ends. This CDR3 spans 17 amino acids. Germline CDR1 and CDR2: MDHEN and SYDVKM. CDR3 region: CASSLARRQVLDQPQHF. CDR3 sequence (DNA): TGTGCCAGCAGCCTAGCCCGCAGACAGGTCCTCGATCAGCCCCAGCATTTT.

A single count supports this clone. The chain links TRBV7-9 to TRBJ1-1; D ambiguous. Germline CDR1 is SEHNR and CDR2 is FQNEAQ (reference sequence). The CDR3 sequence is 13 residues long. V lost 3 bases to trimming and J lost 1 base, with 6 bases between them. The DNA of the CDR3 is TGTGCCAGCAGCTTTGGTCCGAACACTGAAGCTTTCTTT. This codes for CASSFGPNTEAFF.

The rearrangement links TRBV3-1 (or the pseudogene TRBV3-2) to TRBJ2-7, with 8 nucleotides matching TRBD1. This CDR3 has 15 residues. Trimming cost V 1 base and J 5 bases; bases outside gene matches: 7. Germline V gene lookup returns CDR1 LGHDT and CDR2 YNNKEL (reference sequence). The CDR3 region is CASSQATGGMNEQYF. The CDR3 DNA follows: TGTGCCAGCAGCCAAGCTACAGGGGGGATGAACGAGCAGTACTTC.

CDR3 sequence reads: CASVQGILMNTEAFF. The CDR3 DNA reads TGTGCCAGCGTTCAGGGGATTCTCATGAACACTGAAGCTTTCTTT. The V call is TRBV2, the J call TRBJ1-1; D might be TRBD1 (6 bases). In germline, CDR1 is SNHLY, CDR2 FYNNEI. This CDR3 is 15 amino acids long. Between the trimmed V and J ends, which lost 8 bases and 0 bases, there was a span of 16 bases.

The CDR3 coding sequence is TGTGCCGCCACAGCTACCATCCATTCACCCCTCCACTTT. Translation gives CAATATIHSPLHF. The rearrangement uses TRBV6-6 and TRBJ1-6; D remains unclear. The CDR3 is 13 amino acids. The ends were cut back, 11 bases at V and 8 bases at J, with 16 bases in the middle. Germline CDR1 and CDR2: MNHNY and SVGAGI (reference sequence).

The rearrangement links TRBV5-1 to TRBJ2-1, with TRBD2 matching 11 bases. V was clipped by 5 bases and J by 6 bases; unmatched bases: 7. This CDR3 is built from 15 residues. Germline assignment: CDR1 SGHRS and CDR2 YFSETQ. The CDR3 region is CASSRGLADGNEQFF. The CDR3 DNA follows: TGCGCCAGCAGTCGGGGACTAGCGGACGGCAATGAGCAGTTCTTC.

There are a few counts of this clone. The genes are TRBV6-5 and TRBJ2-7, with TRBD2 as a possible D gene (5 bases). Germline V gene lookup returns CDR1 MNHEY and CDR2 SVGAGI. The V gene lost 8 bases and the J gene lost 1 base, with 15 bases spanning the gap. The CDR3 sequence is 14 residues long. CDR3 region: CASRGTGESYEQYF. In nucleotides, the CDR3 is TGTGCCAGCCGGGGAACGGGTGAATCCTACGAGCAGTACTTC.

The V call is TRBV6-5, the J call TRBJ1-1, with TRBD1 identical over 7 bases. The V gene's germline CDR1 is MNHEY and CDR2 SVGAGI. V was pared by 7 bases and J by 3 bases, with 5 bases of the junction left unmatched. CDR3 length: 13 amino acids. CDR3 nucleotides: TGTGCCAGCACCTATCAGGGGGACACTGAAGCTTTCTTT. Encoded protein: CASTYQGDTEAFF.